This T cell receptor beta chain comes out of a study of early T cells in non-severe SARS-CoV-2 infection. This clonotype was found a few times. Individual cDNA molecules each received unique molecular identifiers attached to them. TCRdb passed the 5' RACE reads through MiXCR, listing each CDR3 protein once. Of about 80,000 distinct CDR3 sequences listed, approximately 12% are singletons. Germline loops: CDR1 GTSNPN, CDR2 SVGIG (reference sequence). CDR3 length: 13 amino acids. The germline V and J ends were trimmed by 3 bases and 3 bases, with 11 bases remaining between them. This sequence originates from an adult who was a healthcare worker with PCR-confirmed SARS-CoV-2 infection or an uninfected control (not recorded which). The donor label of this sample is uncertain. The gene calls are TRBV30 and TRBJ1-1, with unresolved D. The sample in question was whole blood, obtained at baseline. The CDR3 coding sequence is TGTGCCTGGAGCCGGGAGACGGACACTGAAGCTTTCTTT. Residues: CAWSRETDTEAFF.